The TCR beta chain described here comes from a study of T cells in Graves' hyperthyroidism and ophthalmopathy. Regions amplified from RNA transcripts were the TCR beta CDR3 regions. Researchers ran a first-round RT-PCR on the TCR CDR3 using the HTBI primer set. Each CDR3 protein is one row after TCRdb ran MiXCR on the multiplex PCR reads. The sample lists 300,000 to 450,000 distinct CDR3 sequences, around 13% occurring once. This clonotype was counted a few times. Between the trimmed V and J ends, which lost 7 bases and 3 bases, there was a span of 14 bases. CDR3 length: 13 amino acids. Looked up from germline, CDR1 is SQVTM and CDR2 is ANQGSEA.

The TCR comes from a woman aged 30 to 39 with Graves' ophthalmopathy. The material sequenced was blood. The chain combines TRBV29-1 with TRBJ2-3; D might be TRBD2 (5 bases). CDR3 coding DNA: TGCAGCGCCGAGAGCGGAAGGACAGATACGCAGTATTTT. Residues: CSAESGRTDTQYF.